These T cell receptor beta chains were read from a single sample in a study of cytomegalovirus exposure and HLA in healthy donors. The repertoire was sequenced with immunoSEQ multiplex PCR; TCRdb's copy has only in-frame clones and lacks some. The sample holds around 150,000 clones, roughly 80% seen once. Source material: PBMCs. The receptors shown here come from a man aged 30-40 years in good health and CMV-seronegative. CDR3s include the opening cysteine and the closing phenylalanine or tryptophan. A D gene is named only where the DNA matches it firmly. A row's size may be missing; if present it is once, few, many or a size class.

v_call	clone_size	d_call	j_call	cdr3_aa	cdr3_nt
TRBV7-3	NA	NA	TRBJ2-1	CASSFPPGNEQFF	TGTGCCAGCAGCTTCCCTCCGGGAAATGAGCAGTTCTTC
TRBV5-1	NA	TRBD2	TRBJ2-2	CASFPSLKTSGIRRYGELFF	TGCGCCAGCTTCCCCTCTCTGAAAACTAGCGGGATCCGGAGGTACGGGGAGCTGTTTTTT
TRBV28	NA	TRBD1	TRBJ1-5	CASRLQGAQPQHF	TGTGCCAGCAGGTTACAGGGGGCGCAGCCCCAGCATTTT
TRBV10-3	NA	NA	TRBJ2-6	CAISEMGGFGANVLTF	TGTGCCATCAGTGAGATGGGGGGATTTGGGGCCAACGTCCTGACTTTC
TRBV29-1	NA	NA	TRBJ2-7	CSVTTSYEQYF	TGCAGCGTGACTACATCCTACGAGCAGTACTTC
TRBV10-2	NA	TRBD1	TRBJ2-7	CASRGQGRYEQYF	TGCGCCAGCAGGGGACAGGGTCGCTACGAGCAGTACTTC
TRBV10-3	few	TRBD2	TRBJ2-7	CAISGLAGVSYEQYF	TGTGCCATCAGTGGTCTAGCGGGAGTGTCCTACGAGCAGTACTTC
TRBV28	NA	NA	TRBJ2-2	CASRDTYTGELFF	TGTGCCAGCCGGGACACCTACACCGGGGAGCTGTTTTTT
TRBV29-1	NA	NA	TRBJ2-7	CSGQSSYEQYF	TGCAGCGGACAGTCTTCCTACGAGCAGTACTTC
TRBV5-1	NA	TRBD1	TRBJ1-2	CASRGQLNYGYTF	TGCGCCAGCAGGGGACAGTTGAACTATGGCTACACCTTC
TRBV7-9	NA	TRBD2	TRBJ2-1	CASSLDQRGPPMKREQFF	TGTGCCAGCAGCTTAGACCAGCGGGGCCCTCCCATGAAGCGTGAGCAGTTCTTC
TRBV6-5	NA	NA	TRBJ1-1	CASSSHTGETAFF	TGTGCCAGCAGTTCCCACACGGGAGAAACAGCTTTCTTT
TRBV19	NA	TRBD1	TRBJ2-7	CASSIGTGSISIYEQYF	TGTGCCAGTAGTATCGGGACAGGGTCCATTTCGATCTACGAGCAGTACTTC
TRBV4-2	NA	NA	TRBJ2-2	CASSQFRGTGELFF	TGTGCCAGCAGCCAATTCAGAGGAACCGGGGAGCTGTTTTTT
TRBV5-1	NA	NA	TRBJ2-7	CASRASSEQYF	TGCGCCAGCAGGGCTTCCAGCGAGCAGTACTTC
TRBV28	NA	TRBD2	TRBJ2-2	CASSLGLAGAPNTGELFF	TGTGCCAGCAGTCTGGGACTAGCGGGGGCCCCGAACACCGGGGAGCTGTTTTTT
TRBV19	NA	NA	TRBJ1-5	CASSIGGAGPFGPQHF	TGTGCCAGTAGTATCGGGGGAGCAGGGCCCTTCGGGCCCCAGCATTTT
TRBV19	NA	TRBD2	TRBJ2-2	CATGTSGGPRRSGELFF	TGTGCCACCGGGACTAGCGGGGGGCCAAGGAGGTCCGGGGAGCTGTTTTTT
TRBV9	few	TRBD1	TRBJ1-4	CASSYRGDGNEKLFF	TGTGCCAGCAGCTACAGGGGAGACGGGAATGAAAAACTGTTTTTT
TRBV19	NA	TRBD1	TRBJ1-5	CASREGGTGGQPQHF	TGTGCCAGTAGAGAGGGGGGGACAGGGGGCCAGCCCCAGCATTTT
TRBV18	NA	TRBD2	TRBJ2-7	CASSQPGLASYEQYF	TGTGCCAGCTCTCAGCCGGGACTAGCTTCTTACGAGCAGTACTTC
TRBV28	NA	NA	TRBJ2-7	CASSLSVDSRTTYEQYF	TGTGCCAGCAGTTTATCCGTGGACAGCCGGACCACCTACGAGCAGTACTTC
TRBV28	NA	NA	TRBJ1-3	CAIQGISGNTIYF	TGTGCCATACAGGGAATCTCTGGAAACACCATATATTTT
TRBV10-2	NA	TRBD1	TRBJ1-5	CASTFGQENQPQHF	TGCGCCAGCACATTTGGACAGGAGAATCAGCCCCAGCATTTT
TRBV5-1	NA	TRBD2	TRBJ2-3	CASSLWFASGKHTQYF	TGCGCCAGCAGCTTGTGGTTTGCTAGCGGGAAACATACGCAGTATTTT
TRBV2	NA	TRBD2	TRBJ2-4	CASSERLAGRNIQYF	TGTGCCAGCAGTGAAAGGCTAGCGGGGAGAAACATTCAGTACTTC